Presented here are 25 T cell receptor beta chains from one specimen sequenced in a study of blood T cells in healthy people across ages. Then a second PCR, running roughly 7 to 11 cycles, was carried out with a sample-barcoded 5' primer and a J-beta primer mix. TCRdb used MiXCR to reprocess the 5' RACE reads, holding one entry per CDR3 protein. The sample includes around 1.7 million distinct CDR3 sequences, 28% of them seen just once. The source material was blood. All receptors derive from a woman younger than 45 in good health.

The V gene is TRBV4-1, the J gene TRBJ1-5, with a weak D call TRBD1 (5 bases). Trimming shortened V by 2 bases and J by 3 bases, and 14 bases separated the two germline ends. Germline V gives CDR1 MGHRA, CDR2 YSYEKL. The CDR3 extends over 16 amino acids. CDR3 region: CASSQWGTDNNQPQHF. Written as DNA, the CDR3 is TGCGCCAGCAGCCAATGGGGAACGGACAACAATCAGCCCCAGCATTTT.

This clonotype was detected many times. The rearrangement joins TRBV20-1 to TRBJ2-3; D is perhaps TRBD2 (5 bases). The CDR3 runs 12 residues. The germline gives CDR1 DFQATT, CDR2 SNEGSKA (reference sequence). The V end lost 3 bases, the J end lost 4 bases, and 8 bases lay between the germline ends. The CDR3, as DNA: TGCAGTGCTAGTAGTAGCGCAGATACGCAGTATTTT. Its protein product is CSASSSADTQYF.

The chain carries TRBV19 and TRBJ2-1; D is unclear. The DNA end is more similar to TRBJ2-7, so the J call may be wrong. The CDR3 extends over 12 amino acids. Germline CDR1 LNHDA, CDR2 SQIVND (reference sequence). CDR3 nucleotides: TGTGCCAGTAGTCCCCCGAACAATGAGCAGTACTTC. This codes for CASSPPNNEQYF.

A single count supports this clonotype. The V and J genes are TRBV29-1 and TRBJ2-5; D is ambiguous. Trimming pared 3 bases from V and 4 bases from J, leaving 24 bases between. This CDR3 region has 17 residues. The germline V gene encodes CDR1 SQVTM and CDR2 ANQGSEA. CDR3 sequence (DNA): TGCAGCGTTGATGGGATGGTGAGCGTTCGGTCGAGAGAGACCCAGTACTTC. Protein: CSVDGMVSVRSRETQYF.

The genes are TRBV12-3 or TRBV12-4 and TRBJ1-5; D is ambiguous. There are 13 residues in the CDR3. V lost 4 bases and J lost 3, with 7 bases in between. The CDR3 spells CASSWQDNQPQHF. The CDR3, as DNA: TGTGCCAGCAGTTGGCAGGACAATCAGCCCCAGCATTTT.

In DNA form, the CDR3 reads TGCAGTGCTAGAGGAGCTAGCGGGGGTGGGGAGACCCAGTACTTC. It translates to CSARGASGGGETQYF. This chain joins TRBV20-1 and TRBJ2-5; TRBD2 agrees at 10 bases. This CDR3 comprises 15 residues. The germline gives CDR1 DFQATT, CDR2 SNEGSKA (reference sequence). V lost 1 base to trimming and J lost 5 bases; unmatched junction nucleotides: 7.

The rearrangement uses TRBV20-1 and TRBJ2-1; D gene unclear. The germline V and J ends were trimmed by 1 base and 2 bases, with 12 bases remaining between them. CDR1 DFQATT and CDR2 SNEGSKA come from the germline V gene (reference sequence). This CDR3 is 15 amino acids long. DNA for the CDR3: TGCAGTGCTAGAGCCTCCAAACGGGCCTACAATGAGCAGTTCTTC. Residues: CSARASKRAYNEQFF.

This clonotype has a handful of counts. This sequence joins TRBV27 and TRBJ2-3; 7 bases fit TRBD2. This CDR3 is built from 15 residues. Trimming cost V 4 bases and J 0 bases; bases outside gene matches: 4. Germline V gene lookup returns CDR1 MNHEY and CDR2 SMNVEV (reference sequence). CDR3 coding DNA: TGTGCCAGCAGTTCCGAAGCGGGGAGCACAGATACGCAGTATTTT. It encodes CASSSEAGSTDTQYF.

Of note for this clonotype: Just one base apart from a much larger clone, this may be a read error. The gene calls are TRBV29-1 and TRBJ2-1; TRBD2 aligns across 8 bases. The ends lost 8 bases at V and 4 bases at J; junction bases unmatched: 7. This CDR3 region has 13 residues. Per the germline V gene, CDR1 is SQVTM and CDR2 is ANQGSEA. The CDR3 DNA follows: TGCAGCACTAAGCGGGAGCCATACAATGAGCAGTTCTTC. This gives the protein CSTKREPYNEQFF.

This clonotype occurred a few times. V and J are TRBV5-5 and TRBJ1-1; TRBD1 might be the D (5 bases). With 1 base removed from V and 4 bases from J, the gap between germline ends came to 11 bases. The germline gives CDR1 SGHKS, CDR2 YYEKEE (reference sequence). This CDR3 contains 14 residues. The CDR3 DNA is TGTGCCAGCAGCTTGCAGGGAAGAGGCACTGAAGCTTTCTTT. This translates into CASSLQGRGTEAFF.

The chain uses TRBV14 and TRBJ2-1, with D unclear. CDR3 size: 16 residues. CDR1 is SGHDN, CDR2 FVKESK, per germline. The germline V and J ends were trimmed by 4 bases and 4 bases, with 17 bases remaining between them. The DNA of the CDR3 is TGTGCCAGCAGCCCAGAACAAGTGAGAGTGTACAATGAGCAGTTCTTC. Its protein product is CASSPEQVRVYNEQFF. The complete variable domain, with remaining parts taken from reference TRBV14 and TRBJ2-1, reads EAGVTQFPSHSVIEKGQTVTLRCDPISGHDNLYWYRRVMGKEIKFLLHFVKESKQDESGMPNNRFLAERTGGTYSTLKVQPAELEDSGVYFCASSPEQVRVYNEQFFGPGTRLTVL.

This clonotype has just a few counts. This chain uses TRBV20-1 with TRBJ2-3; TRBD2 aligns across 10 bases. This CDR3 has 14 residues. The ends lost 4 bases at V and 7 bases at J; junction bases unmatched: 8. Germline V CDR1 and CDR2: DFQATT, SNEGSKA (reference sequence). As DNA, the CDR3 is TGCAGTGCTACTAGCGGGAGTTCTCTGAATACGCAGTATTTT. As protein: CSATSGSSLNTQYF.

The chain joins TRBV20-1 to TRBJ2-1; no clear D gene. CDR3 size: 11 residues. The V gene lost 3 bases and the J gene lost 5 bases, with 5 bases spanning the gap. The germline gives CDR1 DFQATT, CDR2 SNEGSKA (reference sequence). This chain's CDR3 is CSARWHNEQFF. DNA for the CDR3: TGCAGTGCTAGGTGGCACAATGAGCAGTTCTTC.

The chain links TRBV7-9 to TRBJ1-2, with D possibly matching TRBD1 (6 bases). In germline, CDR1 is SEHNR, CDR2 FQNEAQ (reference sequence). V was pared by 6 bases and J by 3 bases, with 17 bases between. This CDR3 spans 15 amino acids. In DNA, the CDR3 is TGTGCCAGCAGGCGGGGGGCCCAGGCCGACTATGGCTACACCTTC. Translation gives CASRRGAQADYGYTF.

The chain recombines TRBV28 with TRBJ2-7, with 7 bases lining up with TRBD1. Looked up from germline, CDR1 is MDHEN and CDR2 is SYDVKM. Germline trimming cut 10 bases from V and 2 bases from J; bases unmatched to any gene: 8. The CDR3 has 13 amino acids. CDR3 loop: CATERTGTYEQYF. The DNA of the CDR3 is TGTGCCACAGAGCGGACAGGTACCTACGAGCAGTACTTC.

The rearrangement joins TRBV30 to TRBJ2-5; 7 bases align to TRBD1. This CDR3 is built from 12 residues. V lost 3 bases and J lost 5; bases outside the gene matches: 3. Per the germline V gene, CDR1 is GTSNPN and CDR2 is SVGIG (reference sequence). The CDR3 nucleotides are TGTGCCTGGAGCAGGGGGAGTGAGACCCAGTACTTC. It translates to CAWSRGSETQYF.

Comment on this clonotype: Possible read error: a much larger clone is one base away. The chain uses TRBV6-5 and TRBJ2-4; D may be TRBD2 (6 bases). From germline, CDR1 is MNHEY and CDR2 SVGAGI. CDR3 length equals 13 residues. V lost 6 bases to trimming and J lost 13 bases, with 19 bases between them. The CDR3 protein is CASRTDLADEQYF. The DNA for the CDR3 is TGTGCCAGCAGGACGGACTTAGCGGATGAGCAGTACTTC.

This clonotype was seen many times. The V call is TRBV6-6, the J call TRBJ2-7; D gene ambiguous. V dropped 2 bases and J dropped 2 bases, with 10 bases sitting between them. The V gene's germline CDR1 is MNHNY and CDR2 SVGAGI (reference sequence). CDR3 length: 14 residues. CDR3 sequence (DNA): TGTGCCAGCAGTTACGCTGGCCCCACCTACGAGCAGTACTTC. This codes for CASSYAGPTYEQYF.

This sequence joins TRBV12-3 or TRBV12-4 and TRBJ2-3, with 8 bases aligning to TRBD2. CDR3 length equals 15 residues. The V and J ends lost 5 bases and 1 base, in that order; junction bases with no gene match: 5. CDR3 region: CASSAQTSGTDTQYF. The CDR3 DNA reads as TGTGCCAGCAGTGCCCAGACTAGCGGCACAGATACGCAGTATTTT.

This clonotype has at least ten counts. CDR3 DNA: TGTGCCAGCAGTTCCGGATTGGGATATGGCTACACCTTC. Protein product: CASSSGLGYGYTF. The chain recombines TRBV6-5 with TRBJ1-2; D is ambiguous. V shed 4 bases and J shed 5 bases, with 11 bases lying between them. Germline-derived CDR1 and CDR2 are MNHEY and SVGAGI. There are 13 residues in the CDR3.

This clonotype has a single count. V usage is TRBV7-1 and J usage is TRBJ2-3; no reliable D call. Matching the DNA end better, TRBJ1-5 makes the J call doubtful. TRBV7-1 is an open reading frame whose function is uncertain. The CDR3 consists of 13 residues. This CDR3 reads CASSSRSPDTQHF. The CDR3 nucleotides read TGTGCCAGCAGCTCCCGCTCGCCTGATACGCAGCATTTT.

The chain links TRBV20-1 to TRBJ2-1, with TRBD2 matching over 8 bases. V lost 5 bases and J lost 5; bases outside the gene matches: 11. There are 15 residues in the CDR3. Germline V gene sequence: CDR1 DFQATT, CDR2 SNEGSKA (reference sequence). CDR3 amino acids: CSAPSARRGDNEQFF. CDR3 nucleotides: TGCAGTGCTCCCTCGGCGAGGCGGGGGGACAATGAGCAGTTCTTC.

This chain joins TRBV14 and TRBJ2-5, with D perhaps matching TRBD1 or TRBD2 (5 bases each). V lost 0 bases and J lost 1, with 12 bases in between. Per germline, CDR1 SGHDN and CDR2 FVKESK. CDR3 size: 16 residues. The CDR3 here is CASSQEGRDRQETQYF. DNA of the CDR3: TGTGCCAGCAGCCAAGAGGGCAGGGACCGCCAAGAGACCCAGTACTTC.

This clonotype was detected many times. This sequence joins TRBV20-1 and TRBJ1-2; 9 bases fit TRBD1. In germline, CDR1 is DFQATT, CDR2 SNEGSKA (reference sequence). With V trimmed by 2 bases and J by 7 bases, 5 bases remained unmatched. The CDR3 spans 13 residues. CDR3 bases: TGCAGTGCTAGACCGGGACAGGGAACTGGCTACACCTTC. Its translation is CSARPGQGTGYTF.

The rearrangement links TRBV4-2 to TRBJ2-5, with D possibly being TRBD2 (6 bases). The germline V and J ends were trimmed by 1 base and 4 bases, with 10 bases remaining between them. The germline CDR1 and CDR2 sequences are LGHNA and YNFKEQ. The CDR3 is 14 amino acids. The CDR3: CASSQGRAGETQYF. CDR3 DNA sequence: TGTGCCAGCAGCCAAGGGAGGGCAGGAGAGACCCAGTACTTC.